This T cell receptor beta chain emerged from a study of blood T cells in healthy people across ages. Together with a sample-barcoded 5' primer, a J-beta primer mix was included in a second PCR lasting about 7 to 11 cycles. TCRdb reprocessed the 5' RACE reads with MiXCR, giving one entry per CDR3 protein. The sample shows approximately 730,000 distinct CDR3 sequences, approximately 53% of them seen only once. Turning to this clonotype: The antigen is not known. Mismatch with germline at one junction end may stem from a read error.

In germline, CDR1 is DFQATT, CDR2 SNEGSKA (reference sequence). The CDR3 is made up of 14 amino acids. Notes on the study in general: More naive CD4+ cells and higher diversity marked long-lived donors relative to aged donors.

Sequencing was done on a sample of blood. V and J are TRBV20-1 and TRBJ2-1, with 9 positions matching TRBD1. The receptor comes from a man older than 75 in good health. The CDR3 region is CSAARTGVHNEQLF. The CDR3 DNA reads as TGCAGTGCCGCCAGGACAGGGGTCCACAATGAGCAGTTGTTC.